A single sample is the source of the 20 T cell receptor beta chains below, sequenced in a study of cytomegalovirus exposure and HLA in healthy donors. The repertoire was sequenced with immunoSEQ multiplex PCR; TCRdb's copy has only in-frame clones and lacks some. The sample carries 300,000 to 450,000 clones, roughly 88% recorded once. Sequenced input: PBMCs. The receptors shown here come from a woman aged 18-30 years in good health and CMV-seronegative.

The rearrangement links TRBV19 to TRBJ2-7; TRBD1 matches at 9 bases. Trimming at V came to 1 base and at J to 1 base, leaving 2 bases not matched to a gene. The CDR3 sequence is 15 residues long. From germline, CDR1 is LNHDA and CDR2 SQIVND (reference sequence). The CDR3 nucleotides are TGTGCCAGTAGTATAGCACAGGGGGCTTCCTACGAGCAGTACTTC. This sequence encodes CASSIAQGASYEQYF.

The chain recombines TRBV7-9 with TRBJ1-1; D not resolved. Trimming stripped 4 bases from V and 11 bases from J, with 11 bases between. Germline V gene sequence: CDR1 SEHNR, CDR2 FQNEAQ (reference sequence). The CDR3 covers 11 residues. This chain's CDR3 is CASSSGSGAFF. CDR3 sequence (DNA): TGTGCCAGCAGCTCCGGGAGTGGGGCTTTCTTT.

The chain has TRBV7-2 and TRBJ2-7; no firm D call. Germline V lookup: CDR1 SGHTA, CDR2 FQGNSA. The CDR3 sequence is 11 residues long. Trimming cost V 5 bases and J 3 bases, with 5 bases left between them. CDR3 in amino acids: CASSQHYEQYF. The DNA for the CDR3 is TGTGCCAGCAGCCAACACTACGAGCAGTACTTC.

V and J are TRBV9 and TRBJ2-2; unclear D gene. The CDR3 is 16 residues long. CDR1 SGDLS and CDR2 YYNGEE come from the germline V gene. The V end lost 0 bases, the J end lost 2 bases, and 11 bases lay between the germline ends. DNA for the CDR3: TGTGCCAGCAGCGTAGCTACCGCGCCTAACACCGGGGAGCTGTTTTTT. This codes for CASSVATAPNTGELFF.

The chain joins TRBV6-5 to TRBJ1-2; 9 nucleotides align to TRBD1. J gave up 3 bases and V 6 bases, and 8 bases lay outside the gene matches. CDR1 and CDR2 from the germline V gene are MNHEY and SVGAGI. The CDR3 extends over 15 amino acids. The CDR3 here is CASSPGTGTDYGYTF. The CDR3 DNA is TGTGCCAGCAGCCCCGGGACAGGGACTGACTATGGCTACACCTTC.

On this clone: Distinct nucleotide sequences in the sample also encode this CDR3. This chain connects TRBV27 to TRBJ1-5; 7 bases agree with TRBD1. Germline V gene lookup returns CDR1 MNHEY and CDR2 SMNVEV (reference sequence). CDR3 length equals 13 residues. The ends lost 1 base at V and 6 bases at J; junction bases unmatched: 0. CDR3 sequence reads: CASSLYRGQPQHF. As DNA, the CDR3 is TGTGCCAGCAGTTTATACAGGGGTCAGCCCCAGCATTTT.

The chain carries TRBV30 and TRBJ2-5; unclear D gene. CDR1 GTSNPN and CDR2 SVGIG come from the germline V gene (reference sequence). V gave up 0 bases and J gave up 0 bases, with 5 bases separating them. The CDR3 covers 13 residues. The chain's CDR3 is CAWSVSYQETQYF. DNA of the CDR3: TGTGCCTGGAGTGTATCGTACCAAGAGACCCAGTACTTC.

V and J are TRBV5-1 and TRBJ2-7, with 7 positions matching TRBD2. This CDR3 contains 17 residues. Germline V lookup: CDR1 SGHRS, CDR2 YFSETQ. Trimming took 3 bases from V and 2 from J; bases not matched to a gene: 14. This CDR3 reads CASSYGTMSGGAYEQYF. The CDR3 DNA sequence: TGCGCCAGCAGCTATGGCACGATGTCTGGGGGGGCCTACGAGCAGTACTTC.

The chain uses TRBV4-2 and TRBJ2-4; a possible D gene is TRBD2 (6 bases). The V and J ends lost 1 base and 8 bases respectively, with 9 bases between them. Per the germline V gene, CDR1 is LGHNA and CDR2 is YNFKEQ. CDR3 length: 13 amino acids. Here the CDR3 DNA reads TGTGCCAGCAGCCAAGCCGGGGGTGACATTCAGTACTTC. Its translation is CASSQAGGDIQYF.

CDR3 DNA sequence: TGTGCCAGCAGCCGTGGGACACACGACCTCCAAGAGACCCAGTACTTC. As protein: CASSRGTHDLQETQYF. This chain connects TRBV5-4 to TRBJ2-5; perhaps TRBD1 as D (6 bases). The V gene lost 4 bases and the J gene lost 1 base, with 17 bases spanning the gap. The CDR3 contains 16 residues. In germline, CDR1 is SGHNT, CDR2 YYREEE (reference sequence).

The chain uses TRBV2 and TRBJ2-3, with TRBD1 identical over 8 bases. CDR1 is SNHLY, CDR2 FYNNEI, per germline. This CDR3 is built from 15 residues. V dropped 1 base and J dropped 4; count of bases not matched to a gene: 4. The CDR3 nucleotides read TGTGCCAGCAGTGAAGTCAGGGGGCGCCCAGATACGCAGTATTTT. Amino acids: CASSEVRGRPDTQYF.

This clone has a handful of counts. This chain uses TRBV2 with TRBJ1-6, with D tentatively TRBD1 (6 bases). Trimming cost V 6 bases and J 6 bases, with 12 bases left between them. The CDR3 has 14 amino acids. CDR1 and CDR2 (germline): SNHLY, FYNNEI. Here the CDR3 reads CASSSDRVNSPLHF. In DNA, the CDR3 is TGTGCCAGCAGCTCGGACAGAGTTAATTCACCCCTCCACTTT.

The V gene is TRBV14, the J gene TRBJ2-5; D is unclear. V was cut by 4 bases and J by 5 bases, with 11 bases left in between. Germline V gene sequence: CDR1 SGHDN, CDR2 FVKESK. This CDR3 contains 13 residues. CDR3 region: CASSPGSLETQYF. For the CDR3, the DNA is TGTGCCAGCAGCCCAGGATCCCTGGAGACCCAGTACTTC.

On this clone itself: One end of the junction is discordant with germline, which a read error may explain. The chain carries TRBV4-2 and TRBJ2-2; 8 positions match TRBD1. This CDR3 is built from 14 residues. Germline V gene lookup returns CDR1 LGHNA and CDR2 YNFKEQ. This CDR3 is CASSQGRDTGGLFF. The DNA for the CDR3 is TGTGCCAGCAGCCAGGGAAGGGACACAGGGGGGCTGTTTTTT.

The chain combines TRBV18 with TRBJ1-4, with 7 bases identical to TRBD1. Germline CDR1 and CDR2: KGHSH and LQKENI. This CDR3 is built from 18 residues. Losses at the gene ends were 2 bases for V and 5 bases for J; bases not matched to a gene: 14. This CDR3 reads CASSPVAGQPAINEKLFF. DNA of the CDR3: TGTGCCAGCTCACCAGTTGCGGGACAGCCAGCGATCAATGAAAAACTGTTTTTT.

This rearrangement joins TRBV28 to TRBJ2-2, with D possibly being TRBD2 (6 bases). CDR3 length: 13 residues. V lost 0 bases and J 7 bases, leaving 6 bases between the germline ends. The germline CDR1 and CDR2 sequences are MDHEN and SYDVKM. The CDR3 spells CASSLWGGGELFF. The CDR3 DNA reads TGTGCCAGCAGTTTATGGGGGGGCGGGGAGCTGTTTTTT.

As DNA, the CDR3 is TGTGCCAGCTCACCACTCCAGCAAGAGACCCAGTACTTC. It is translated as CASSPLQQETQYF. V usage is TRBV18 and J usage is TRBJ2-5; the D is unclear. V was shortened by 1 base and J by 2 bases, with 5 bases between the two germline ends. This CDR3 is built from 13 residues. CDR1 is KGHSH and CDR2 is LQKENI in the germline V gene.

This chain connects TRBV6-5 to TRBJ1-1; the D is unclear. Between the trimmed V and J ends, which lost 5 bases and 2 bases, there was a span of 12 bases. The CDR3 contains 14 residues. Germline V gives CDR1 MNHEY, CDR2 SVGAGI. This chain's CDR3 is CASSANRGNTEAFF. The DNA of the CDR3 is TGTGCCAGCAGTGCTAACCGGGGTAACACTGAAGCTTTCTTT.

In this sample, this clone turned up once. The V call is TRBV30, the J call TRBJ2-7; 10 bases match TRBD1. V was pared by 2 bases and J by 5 bases, with 6 bases of the junction left unmatched. This CDR3 is built from 14 residues. The germline V gene has CDR1 GTSNPN and CDR2 SVGIG (reference sequence). The CDR3 is CAWSPGTGVNEQYF. The CDR3 DNA reads as TGTGCCTGGAGTCCCGGGACAGGGGTTAACGAGCAGTACTTC.

The chain employs TRBV6-5 and TRBJ2-1, with TRBD2 matching over 8 bases. After removal of 4 bases from V and 6 bases from J, the junction contained 8 bases not matched to a gene. The CDR3 is 15 residues long. Germline V gene lookup returns CDR1 MNHEY and CDR2 SVGAGI. CDR3 in DNA: TGTGCCAGCAGTTTAAGCGGGGGATTGGTCAATGAGCAGTTCTTC. This encodes CASSLSGGLVNEQFF.